This record covers a single T cell receptor beta chain. This specimen comes from a study of blood T cell repertoires in COVID-19. Study background: Sample material is recorded as cDNA or gDNA derived from T cells, B-cell-depleted T cells, or PBMCs.

Unmatched junction bases numbered 4, after V lost 3 bases and J lost 2 bases. Germline lookup yields CDR1 MNHEY and CDR2 SMNVEV (reference sequence). The CDR3 is made up of 14 amino acids. Repertoires were generated with immunoSEQ multiplex PCR, while TCRdb's copy carries only in-frame clones and drops some. This repertoire shows 120,000 to 150,000 clones, roughly three quarters found once; its top ten account for under 10%. This clonotype originated in a man aged 50 to 59 with active or convalescent COVID-19. The rearrangement uses TRBV27 and TRBJ2-7, with 7 positions matching TRBD2. Sequenced input: peripheral blood. CDR3 amino acids: CASSLTSTTYEQYF. The DNA of the CDR3 is TGTGCCAGCAGTTTGACTAGCACAACCTACGAGCAGTACTTC.